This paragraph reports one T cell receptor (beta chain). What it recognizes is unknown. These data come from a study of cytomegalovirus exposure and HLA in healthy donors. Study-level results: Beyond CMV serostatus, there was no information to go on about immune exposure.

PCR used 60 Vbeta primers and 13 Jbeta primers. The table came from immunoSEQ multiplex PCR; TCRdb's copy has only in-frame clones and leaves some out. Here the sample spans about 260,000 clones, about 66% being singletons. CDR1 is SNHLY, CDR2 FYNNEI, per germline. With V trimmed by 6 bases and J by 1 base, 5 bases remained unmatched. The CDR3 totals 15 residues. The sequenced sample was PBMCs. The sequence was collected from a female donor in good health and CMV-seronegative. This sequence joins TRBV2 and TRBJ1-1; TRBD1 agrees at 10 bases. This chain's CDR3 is CASRGTGDRNTEAFF. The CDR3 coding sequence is TGTGCCAGCAGGGGGACAGGGGACAGGAACACTGAAGCTTTCTTT.